The clone carrying this TCR beta chain was seen ten or more times. Antigen unknown. The source of the sample is a study of metastatic and nonmetastatic thyroid tumors. Looking at the study overall: For malignant and benign thyroid patients, tumor or nodule tissue and blood were the sources whose repertoires were compared. Study-wide results and limits: The study reportedly found significantly higher TCR beta diversity in malignant thyroid tumors than benign nodules, in blood and tumor.

Germline loops: CDR1 LNHDA, CDR2 SQIVND (reference sequence). The CDR3 has 16 residues. V dropped 3 bases and J dropped 2 bases, with 11 bases sitting between them. Through MiXCR, TCRdb re-clonotyped the PCR reads. The sample comprises around 30,000 clones, about an eighth of which are singletons, and 4.5% to 6% rests with the top ten. Patients had received no treatment of any kind before thyroid surgery. The material sequenced was blood. The chain has TRBV19 and TRBJ2-6; D gene unclear. This TCR was sampled from a female donor with papillary thyroid cancer or a benign thyroid nodule (not recorded which). Some clones in this sample may be carry-over from other donors' samples. In DNA form, the CDR3 reads TGTGCCAGTAGTATCCGGATAGGTGCTGGGGCCAACGTCCTGACTTTC. Its translation is CASSIRIGAGANVLTF.